This TCR beta chain was found in a study of blood T cell repertoires in COVID-19 (dated by TCRdb to about 2020). Context from the whole study: Collaborator samples came from the United States, Italy and Spain and covered acute and convalescent phases of COVID-19. The prospective study material was composed of cDNA or gDNA derived from T cells, B-cell-depleted T cells, or PBMCs. Samples were obtained from the ongoing ImmuneRACE study (first 160 participants) and from 1,254 subjects provided by 6 global collaborators. Subjects who had been exposed to COVID-19, were actively infected with it, or had recovered from it provided the deeply sampled blood TCRbeta repertoires that made up the dataset. HLA class I and class II types, where available, came from metadata supplied by the sample provider rather than from assay-based typing. Nearly every sample came with metadata listing a de-identified subject ID, COVID-19 status, age in years and sex. The repertoires were released in a freely available public database intended as a resource for research on the immune response to SARS-CoV-2.

General conclusions and limits of the study: The amount of clinical and demographic metadata varied by source and participant and was provided uncurated.

The CDR3 runs 14 amino acids, cysteine and phenylalanine included. Only CDR3 DNA is held: 42 bases, read in frame from base 1. For CDR1 and CDR2, the germline V gene lists SGHTA and FQGNSA. Compared with germline, V lacks 5 bases and J lacks 8 bases; bases without a gene match: 6. Enrolling through a virtual design, the prospective study's participants ranged in age from roughly 18 to 95 years and lived across more than 20 United States geographic areas. Cohort assignment in the prospective study relied on participant-reported clinical history from a screening survey and a study questionnaire. Recovered participants in ImmuneRACE Cohort 3 were defined by two consecutive negative NP/OP PCR tests, clearance by a healthcare professional, or resolution of symptoms. In the prospective study, whole blood, serum and a nasopharyngeal or oropharyngeal swab were collected from each participant by mobile phlebotomists. Prospective study participants could optionally give additional blood draws and questionnaires over an approximately 2-month period. Prospective study blood samples were shipped either frozen or at room temperature before DNA extraction.

On this clone: There is no known antigen for this receptor. The input lacks base qualities; no much larger clone sits a single base away.

TCRbeta CDR3 regions were amplified from genomic DNA by means of the immunoSEQ Assay, a bias-controlled multiplex PCR. On the study's bioinformatics: Nucleated cell counts per sample were estimated from amplification of reference gene primers within the assay. Sequence reads were collapsed and filtered to measure the absolute abundance of every unique TCRbeta CDR3 rearrangement. For each sample, productive Simpson clonality was calculated as the square root of Simpson's diversity index over productive rearrangements. The immuneACCESS repertoire file appears here via TCRdb, limited to in-frame rearrangements. These files lack a portion of the clones; in checked studies, under half of the deficit traces to unresolved V genes, and the cause of the others is not known. V and J calls and clone size are copied from that table; D and trimming were computed from the DNA. The sample includes some 260,000 clones, with 86% observed a single time. The top ten clones comprise more than 1.5% of the sample.

The TCR comes from a middle-aged man who had recovered from COVID-19. Sequenced input: PBMCs or T cells enriched from blood (not recorded which). The rearrangement joined TRBV7-2 to TRBJ1-4; 9 middle bases align to TRBD1. CDR3 loop: CASSPDRGTEKLFF. The DNA sequence reads TGTGCCAGCAGCCCCGACAGGGGGACCGAAAAACTGTTTTTT.